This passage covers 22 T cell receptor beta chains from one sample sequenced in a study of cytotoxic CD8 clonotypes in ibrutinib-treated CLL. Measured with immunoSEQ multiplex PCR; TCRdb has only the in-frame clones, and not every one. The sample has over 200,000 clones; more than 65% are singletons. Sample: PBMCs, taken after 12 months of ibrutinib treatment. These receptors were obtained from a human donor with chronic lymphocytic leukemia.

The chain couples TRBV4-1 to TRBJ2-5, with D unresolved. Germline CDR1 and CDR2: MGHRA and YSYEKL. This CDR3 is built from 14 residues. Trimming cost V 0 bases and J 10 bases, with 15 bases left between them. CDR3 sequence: CASSQDSGSRYQYF. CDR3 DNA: TGCGCCAGCAGCCAAGATTCGGGCTCAAGGTACCAGTACTTC.

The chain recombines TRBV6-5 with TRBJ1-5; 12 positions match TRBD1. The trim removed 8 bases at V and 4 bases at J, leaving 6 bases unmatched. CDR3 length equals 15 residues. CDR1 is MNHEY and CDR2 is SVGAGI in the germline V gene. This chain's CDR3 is CASQRDRGRNQPQHF. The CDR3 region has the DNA TGTGCCAGCCAAAGGGACAGGGGGCGGAATCAGCCCCAGCATTTT.

CDR3 nucleotides: TGTGCCACCAGGGGAGCGGGTGGGTCCTACGAGCAGTACTTC. It is translated as CATRGAGGSYEQYF. The V and J genes are TRBV6-5 and TRBJ2-7; D could derive from TRBD1 or TRBD2 (6 bases each). This CDR3 has 14 amino acids. The V gene's germline CDR1 is MNHEY and CDR2 SVGAGI. V lost 10 bases, J lost 1 base, and 17 bases lay in between.

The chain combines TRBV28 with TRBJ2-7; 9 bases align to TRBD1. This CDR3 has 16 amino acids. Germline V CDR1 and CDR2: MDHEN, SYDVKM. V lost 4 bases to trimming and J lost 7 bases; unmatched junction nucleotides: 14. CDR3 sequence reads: CASSYGAQGAAKEQYF. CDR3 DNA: TGTGCCAGCAGTTACGGAGCACAGGGGGCAGCGAAAGAGCAGTACTTC.

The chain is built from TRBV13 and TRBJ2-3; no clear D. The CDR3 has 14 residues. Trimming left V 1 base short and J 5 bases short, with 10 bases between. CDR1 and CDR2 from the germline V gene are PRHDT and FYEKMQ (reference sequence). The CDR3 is CASSLAALEDTQYF. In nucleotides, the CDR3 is TGTGCCAGCAGCTTAGCAGCTCTCGAAGATACGCAGTATTTT.

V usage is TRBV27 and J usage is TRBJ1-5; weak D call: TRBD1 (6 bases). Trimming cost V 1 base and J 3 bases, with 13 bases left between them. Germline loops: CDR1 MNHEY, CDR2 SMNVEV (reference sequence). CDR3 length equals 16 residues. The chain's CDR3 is CASSLYARGLNQPQHF. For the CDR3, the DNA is TGTGCCAGCAGTTTATATGCCAGGGGACTCAATCAGCCCCAGCATTTT.

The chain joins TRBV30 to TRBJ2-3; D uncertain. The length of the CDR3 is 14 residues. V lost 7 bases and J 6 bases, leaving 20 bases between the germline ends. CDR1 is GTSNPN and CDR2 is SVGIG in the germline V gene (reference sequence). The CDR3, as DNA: TGTGCCTATCAGACGTGGGGTCGTTCGGATACGCAGTATTTT. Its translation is CAYQTWGRSDTQYF.

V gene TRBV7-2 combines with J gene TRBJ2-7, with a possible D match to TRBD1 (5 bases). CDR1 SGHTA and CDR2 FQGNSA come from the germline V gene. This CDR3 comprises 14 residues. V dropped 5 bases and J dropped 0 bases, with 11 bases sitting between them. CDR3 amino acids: CASSRRQSSYEQYF. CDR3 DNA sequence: TGTGCCAGCAGCCGTCGACAGAGCTCCTACGAGCAGTACTTC.

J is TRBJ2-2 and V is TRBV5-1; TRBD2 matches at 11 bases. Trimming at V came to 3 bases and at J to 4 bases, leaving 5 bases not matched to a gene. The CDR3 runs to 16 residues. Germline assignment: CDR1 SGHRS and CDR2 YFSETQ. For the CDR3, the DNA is TGCGCCAGCAGCTCCCCCGGGACTAGCGGCACCGGGGAGCTGTTTTTT. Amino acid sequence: CASSSPGTSGTGELFF.

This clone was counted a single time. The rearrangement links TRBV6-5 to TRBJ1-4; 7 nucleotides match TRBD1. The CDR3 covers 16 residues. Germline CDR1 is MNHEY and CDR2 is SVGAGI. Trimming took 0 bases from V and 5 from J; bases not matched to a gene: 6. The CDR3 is CASSYSGTVGNEKLFF. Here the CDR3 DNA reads TGTGCCAGCAGTTACTCGGGGACAGTAGGGAATGAAAAACTGTTTTTT.

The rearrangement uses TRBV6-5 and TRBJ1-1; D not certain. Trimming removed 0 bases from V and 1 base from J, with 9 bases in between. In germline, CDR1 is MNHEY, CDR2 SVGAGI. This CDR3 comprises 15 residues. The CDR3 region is CASSYSVPENTEAFF. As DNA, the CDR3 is TGTGCCAGCAGTTACTCGGTACCGGAGAACACTGAAGCTTTCTTT.

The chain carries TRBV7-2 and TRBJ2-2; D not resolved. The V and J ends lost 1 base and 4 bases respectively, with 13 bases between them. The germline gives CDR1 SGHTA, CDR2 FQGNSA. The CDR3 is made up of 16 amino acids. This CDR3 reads CASSLEGALSTGELFF. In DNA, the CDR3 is TGTGCCAGCAGCTTAGAGGGCGCACTTAGCACCGGGGAGCTGTTTTTT.

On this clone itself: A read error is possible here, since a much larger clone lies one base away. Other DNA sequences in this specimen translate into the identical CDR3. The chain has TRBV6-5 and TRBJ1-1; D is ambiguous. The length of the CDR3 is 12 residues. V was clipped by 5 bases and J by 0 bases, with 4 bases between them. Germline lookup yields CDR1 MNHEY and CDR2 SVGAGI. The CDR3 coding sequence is TGTGCCAGCAGTACGATGAACACTGAAGCTTTCTTT. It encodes CASSTMNTEAFF.

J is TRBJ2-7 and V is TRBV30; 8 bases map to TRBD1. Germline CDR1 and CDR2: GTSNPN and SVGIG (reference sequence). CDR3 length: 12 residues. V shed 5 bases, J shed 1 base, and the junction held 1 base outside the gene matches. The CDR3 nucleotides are TGTGCCTGGGGACAGGGATCCTACGAGCAGTACTTC. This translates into CAWGQGSYEQYF.

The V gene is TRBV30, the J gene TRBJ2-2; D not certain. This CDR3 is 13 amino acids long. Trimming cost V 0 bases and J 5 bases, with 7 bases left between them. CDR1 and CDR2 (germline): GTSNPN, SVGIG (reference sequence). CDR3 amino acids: CAWSVHRTGELFF. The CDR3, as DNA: TGTGCCTGGAGTGTACATCGGACCGGGGAGCTGTTTTTT.

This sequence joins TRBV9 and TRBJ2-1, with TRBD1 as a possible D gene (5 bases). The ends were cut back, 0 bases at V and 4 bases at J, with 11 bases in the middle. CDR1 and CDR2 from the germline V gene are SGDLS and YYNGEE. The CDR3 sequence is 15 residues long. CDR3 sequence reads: CASSVAPGFYNEQFF. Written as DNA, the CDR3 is TGTGCCAGCAGCGTAGCACCAGGGTTTTACAATGAGCAGTTCTTC.

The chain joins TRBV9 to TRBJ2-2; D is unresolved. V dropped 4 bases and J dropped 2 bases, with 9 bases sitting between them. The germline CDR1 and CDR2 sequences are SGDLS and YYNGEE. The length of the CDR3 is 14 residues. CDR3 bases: TGTGCCAGCAGCCAAACCTCTAACACCGGGGAGCTGTTTTTT. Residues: CASSQTSNTGELFF. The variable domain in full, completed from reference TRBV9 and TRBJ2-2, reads DSGVTQTPKHLITATGQRVTLRCSPRSGDLSVYWYQQSLDQGLQFLIQYYNGEERAKGNILERFSAQQFPDLHSELNLSSLELGDSALYFCASSQTSNTGELFFGEGSRLTVL.

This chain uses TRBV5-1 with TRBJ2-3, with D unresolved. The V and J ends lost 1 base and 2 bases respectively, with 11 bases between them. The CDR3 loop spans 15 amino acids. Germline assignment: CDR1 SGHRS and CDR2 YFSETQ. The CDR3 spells CASSLMQRSTDTQYF. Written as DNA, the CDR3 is TGCGCCAGCAGCTTGATGCAGCGATCCACAGATACGCAGTATTTT.

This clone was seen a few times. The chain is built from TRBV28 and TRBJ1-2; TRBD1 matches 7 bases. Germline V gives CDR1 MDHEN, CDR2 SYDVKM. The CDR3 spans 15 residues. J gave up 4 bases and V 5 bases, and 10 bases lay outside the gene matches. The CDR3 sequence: CASSPIVTGSYGYTF. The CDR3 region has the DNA TGTGCCAGCAGTCCCATTGTGACAGGGAGCTATGGCTACACCTTC.

The chain's CDR3 is CASSIGGAKTEAFF. DNA of the CDR3: TGTGCCAGTAGTATAGGGGGCGCGAAGACTGAAGCTTTCTTT. This chain joins TRBV19 and TRBJ1-1, with D tentatively TRBD1 (5 bases). Germline CDR1 is LNHDA and CDR2 is SQIVND (reference sequence). The CDR3 totals 14 residues. Trimming pared 1 base from V and 5 bases from J, leaving 11 bases between.

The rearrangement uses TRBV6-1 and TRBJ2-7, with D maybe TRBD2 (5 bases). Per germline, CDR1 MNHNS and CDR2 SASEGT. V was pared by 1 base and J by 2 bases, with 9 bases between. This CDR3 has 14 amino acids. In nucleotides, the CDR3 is TGTGCCAGCAGTGAAGTTGCGGGCCCCTACGAGCAGTACTTC. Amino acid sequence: CASSEVAGPYEQYF.

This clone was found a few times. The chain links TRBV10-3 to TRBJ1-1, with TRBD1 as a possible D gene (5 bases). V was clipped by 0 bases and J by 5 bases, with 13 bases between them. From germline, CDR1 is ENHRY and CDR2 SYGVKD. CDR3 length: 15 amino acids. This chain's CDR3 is CAISESWAEGTEAFF. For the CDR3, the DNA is TGTGCCATCAGTGAGTCTTGGGCCGAGGGGACTGAAGCTTTCTTT.